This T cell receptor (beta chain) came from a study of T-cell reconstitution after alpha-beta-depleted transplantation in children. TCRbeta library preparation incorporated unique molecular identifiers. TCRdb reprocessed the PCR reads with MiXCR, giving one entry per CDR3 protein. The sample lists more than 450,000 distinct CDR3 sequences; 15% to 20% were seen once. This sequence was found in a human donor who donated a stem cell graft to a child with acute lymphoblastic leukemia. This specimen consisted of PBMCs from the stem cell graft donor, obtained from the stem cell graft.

CDR3 nucleotide sequence: TGCAGCGTAGGCGACAGGGGGCAGTACAATGAGCAGTTCTTC. Translating it yields CSVGDRGQYNEQFF. This chain uses TRBV29-1 with TRBJ2-1, with 10 bases that match TRBD1. J gave up 4 bases and V 6 bases, and 6 bases lay outside the gene matches. CDR3 size: 14 residues. CDR1 is SQVTM, CDR2 ANQGSEA, per germline.